What follows is one T cell receptor beta chain and its context. The antigen is unknown. The data are from a study of shared clonotypes between healthy human individuals. Notes on the study in general: Naive subsets usually exceeded memory subsets in estimated richness.

The CDR3 sequence is 16 residues long. V lost 5 bases, J lost 0 bases, and 7 bases stayed unmatched. CDR1 and CDR2 (germline): LNHDA, SQIVND (reference sequence). Data came from immunoSEQ multiplex PCR; TCRdb stores just in-frame clones and leaves some out. Of some 2.3 million clones in the sample, 80% to 95% are singletons; the top ten hold under 0.45%. This chain uses TRBV19 with TRBJ2-1; 7 bases map to TRBD1. Sequencing was carried out using naive CD4+ T cells from PBMCs. Noted subset: CD45RA+ positively selected. The sequence was collected from a man in his late teens or twenties in good health. Some clones in this sample may be carry-over from other donors' samples. CDR3 sequence: CASSVSRGSSYNEQFF. The CDR3 DNA follows: TGTGCCAGTAGTGTCTCCAGGGGGAGCTCCTACAATGAGCAGTTCTTC.